This T cell receptor (beta chain) was found in a study of control samples from healthy donors and cancer patients. The data were produced by immunoSEQ multiplex PCR, yet TCRdb's version contains in-frame clones alone and is incomplete. The sample contains about 95,000 clones, less than 90% of which appear only once. Germline CDR1 and CDR2: KGHSY and FQNENV. The CDR3 runs 14 residues. Trimming left V 4 bases short and J 8 bases short, with 17 bases between. The source material was blood. This sequence joins TRBV16 and TRBJ1-2; D is perhaps TRBD1 (6 bases). The clonotype comes from a woman in her sixties or seventies in good health. CDR3 protein: CASSRSGTKRGYTF. The CDR3 DNA reads as TGTGCCAGCAGCCGATCCGGGACAAAGAGGGGCTACACCTTC.